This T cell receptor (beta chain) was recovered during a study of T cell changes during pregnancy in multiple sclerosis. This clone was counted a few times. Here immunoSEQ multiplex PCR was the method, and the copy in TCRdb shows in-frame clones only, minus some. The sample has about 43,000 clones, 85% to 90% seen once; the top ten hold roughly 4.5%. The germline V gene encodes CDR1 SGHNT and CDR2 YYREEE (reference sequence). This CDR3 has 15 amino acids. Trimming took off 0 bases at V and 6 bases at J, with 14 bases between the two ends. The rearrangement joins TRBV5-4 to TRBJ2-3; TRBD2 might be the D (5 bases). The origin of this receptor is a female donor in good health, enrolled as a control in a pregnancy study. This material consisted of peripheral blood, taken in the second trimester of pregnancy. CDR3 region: CASSLGGKISDTQYF. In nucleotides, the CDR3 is TGTGCCAGCAGCTTGGGAGGGAAGATTTCGGATACGCAGTATTTT.